This T cell receptor (beta chain) originates from a study of identical twins. Details on this clonotype: Antigen specificity is unknown.

Study findings and constraints: The authors noted that invariant MAIT and iNKT cells could partly confound zero-insertion analyses. Within twin pairs, the out-of-frame alpha sequences they shared showed excess low generation probability. The study found that models underestimated out-of-frame TCR alpha sharing in monozygotic twins.

The CDR3 spans 17 residues. V was clipped by 0 bases and J by 4 bases; unmatched bases: 8. Germline CDR1 LGHNA, CDR2 YNFKEQ. cDNA carried unique molecular identifiers, and a universal primer site was added by template switching. TCRdb reanalysed the 5' RACE reads using MiXCR and keeps one entry per CDR3 protein. The table lists some 570,000 distinct CDR3 sequences, approximately 20% of them singletons. The same data also contributed to another study, on yellow fever vaccine responses in identical twins.

This receptor was taken from a woman aged 18-29 years in good health. Sequencing used CD4+ T cells sorted from blood. The chain links TRBV4-2 to TRBJ2-3, with 9 bases identical to TRBD2. The CDR3 coding sequence is TGTGCCAGCAGCCAAGAGACTAGCGGAACTAAGGCAGATACGCAGTATTTT. This gives the protein CASSQETSGTKADTQYF.